The rows below give T cell receptor beta chains drawn from one sample of a study of shared clonotypes between healthy human individuals. This table comes from immunoSEQ multiplex PCR, and its TCRdb copy is limited to in-frame clones, with some not included. The table lists 550,000 to 700,000 clones, approximately 73% of them singletons. Sequencing was performed on memory CD4+ T cells sorted from blood. These receptors were taken from a woman in her 30s in good health. Both conserved end residues are part of each CDR3. The order of the fields is clone size, J gene, V gene, D gene, CDR3 protein, CDR3 DNA. D genes are given only for firm matches. A row's size may be missing; if present it is once, few, many or a size class.

- TRBJ2-3 TRBV11-2 - CASSLVGRDTQYF TGTGCCAGCAGCTTAGTGGGGCGAGATACGCAGTATTTT
- TRBJ2-2 TRBV18 - CASSPRELTGELFF TGTGCCAGCTCACCCCGAGAACTTACCGGGGAGCTGTTTTTT
- TRBJ2-1 TRBV28 - CASSFAIYNEQFF TGTGCCAGCAGTTTCGCCATTTACAATGAGCAGTTCTTC
- TRBJ2-7 TRBV5-6 - CASSLWQAIYEQYF TGTGCCAGCAGCTTGTGGCAGGCGATCTACGAGCAGTACTTC
- TRBJ1-2 TRBV27 - CASSLSGTTRSYTF TGTGCCAGCAGTTTGAGTGGGACAACTCGTAGCTACACCTTC
- TRBJ1-1 TRBV5-4 - CASSFAEGTEAFF TGTGCCAGCAGCTTTGCCGAGGGGACTGAAGCTTTCTTT
- TRBJ2-7 TRBV6-1 - CASSEGRSLSYEQYF TGTGCCAGCAGTGAAGGTCGAAGCCTTTCCTACGAGCAGTACTTC
- TRBJ2-3 TRBV19 - CASVGPDTQYF TGTGCCAGCGTCGGGCCAGATACGCAGTATTTT
- TRBJ2-7 TRBV7-6 TRBD1 CASSSHRGYEQYF TGTGCCAGCAGCTCGCACAGGGGATACGAGCAGTACTTC
- TRBJ1-5 TRBV5-1 - CASSSRGGVDQPQHF TGCGCCAGCAGCTCAAGGGGGGGAGTGGATCAGCCCCAGCATTTT
- TRBJ2-4 TRBV2 - CASGPGDKNIQYF TGTGCCAGCGGGCCAGGAGACAAAAACATTCAGTACTTC
- TRBJ2-7 TRBV18 - CASSRQSLEQYF TGTGCCAGCTCCCGACAGAGTCTCGAGCAGTACTTC
- TRBJ2-3 TRBV25-1 - CASSVTNPDTQYF TGTGCCAGCAGTGTTACAAACCCAGATACGCAGTATTTT
- TRBJ1-2 TRBV28 TRBD1 CATPAGTGKRYGYTF TGTGCCACGCCCGCTGGGACAGGGAAGCGGTATGGCTACACCTTC
- TRBJ1-1 TRBV5-1 - CASDTGWGAGTEAFF TGCGCCAGCGATACAGGTTGGGGCGCGGGCACTGAAGCTTTCTTT
- TRBJ1-1 TRBV6-1 - CASSDGLWGNTEAFF TGTGCCAGCAGTGACGGGTTGTGGGGGAACACTGAAGCTTTCTTT
once TRBJ2-2 TRBV25-1 - CASSDLTANTGELFF TGTGCCAGCAGTGACCTCACCGCGAACACCGGGGAGCTGTTTTTT
- TRBJ2-3 TRBV10-3 - CAITEGQFDSDTQYF TGTGCCATCACGGAGGGACAGTTTGACTCAGATACGCAGTATTTT
- TRBJ2-1 TRBV27 TRBD2 CASTKTSGAMSSYNEQFF TGTGCCAGCACCAAGACTAGCGGGGCGATGAGCTCCTACAATGAGCAGTTCTTC
few TRBJ2-3 TRBV6-1 - CASSSRPVSADTQYF TGTGCCAGCAGCTCCCGTCCGGTTAGCGCAGATACGCAGTATTTT
few TRBJ1-1 TRBV11-2 TRBD1 CASSPTGQLNTEAFF TGTGCCAGCAGCCCAACGGGACAGTTGAACACTGAAGCTTTCTTT
- TRBJ1-2 TRBV5-1 - CASSLVLDGSHGYTF TGCGCCAGCAGCTTGGTTCTGGACGGATCCCATGGCTACACCTTC
few TRBJ2-4 TRBV6-6 TRBD1 CASSYSTGIGNIQYF TGTGCCAGCAGTTACTCGACAGGGATCGGAAACATTCAGTACTTC
- TRBJ1-5 TRBV2 TRBD1 CASSLQGAGSNQPQHF TGTGCCAGCAGTTTACAGGGGGCTGGTAGCAATCAGCCCCAGCATTTT
- TRBJ1-3 TRBV6-6 - CASSYSIGRGNTIYF TGTGCCAGCAGTTACTCGATAGGCAGAGGAAACACCATATATTTT
- TRBJ2-3 TRBV25-1 TRBD2 CASSQRGERESADTQYF TGTGCCAGCAGTCAAAGGGGCGAGCGGGAGTCAGCAGATACGCAGTATTTT
- TRBJ1-1 TRBV10-1 TRBD1 CASSEQGGWTEAFF TGCGCCAGCAGTGAGCAAGGGGGCTGGACTGAAGCTTTCTTT
- TRBJ2-6 TRBV6-4 - CASSRDPSGANVLTF TGTGCCAGCTCCCGGGACCCCTCTGGGGCCAACGTCCTGACTTTC
- TRBJ2-1 TRBV5-8 TRBD1 CASSFWTGRNEQFF TGTGCCAGCAGCTTTTGGACAGGGCGGAATGAGCAGTTCTTC
- TRBJ1-3 TRBV5-1 - CASSLGGGSSGNTIYF TGCGCCAGCAGCTTGGGGGGAGGAAGCTCTGGAAACACCATATATTTT
once TRBJ2-2 TRBV19 TRBD1 CASSIVGRGLSNTGELFF TGTGCCAGTAGTATAGTAGGCAGGGGGTTATCGAACACCGGGGAGCTGTTTTTT
few TRBJ2-3 TRBV6-6 - CASKRPGETDTQYF TGTGCCAGCAAACGACCGGGGGAGACAGATACGCAGTATTTT
few TRBJ2-7 TRBV5-1 - CASSPGRNEQYF TGCGCCAGCAGCCCCGGAAGGAACGAGCAGTACTTC
- TRBJ1-2 TRBV19 - CASTSDSRNYGYTF TGTGCCAGTACCTCGGACAGCCGGAACTATGGCTACACCTTC
- TRBJ1-5 TRBV27 - CASSSPGENQPQHF TGTGCCAGCAGTTCCCCGGGGGAGAATCAGCCCCAGCATTTT
- TRBJ1-2 TRBV28 - CASSFGQGGYGYTF TGTGCCAGCAGTTTTGGGCAGGGAGGCTATGGCTACACCTTC
- TRBJ2-1 TRBV19 TRBD2 CASKVAGAVNEQFF TGTGCCAGTAAGGTGGCGGGAGCAGTCAATGAGCAGTTCTTC
- TRBJ2-7 TRBV27 - CASTLSGGNEQYF TGTGCCAGCACCCTCTCGGGTGGAAACGAGCAGTACTTC
- TRBJ2-1 TRBV5-1 TRBD2 CASSLTSAGYNEQFF TGCGCCAGCAGTCTCACTAGCGCCGGCTACAATGAGCAGTTCTTC
- TRBJ1-1 TRBV5-1 - CASSLRQVASMNTEAFF TGCGCCAGCAGCTTGAGGCAGGTCGCTTCAATGAACACTGAAGCTTTCTTT
- TRBJ1-2 TRBV27 - CASSFGAWGLGGYTF TGTGCCAGCAGTTTTGGGGCATGGGGGCTAGGGGGCTACACCTTC
- TRBJ1-4 TRBV7-9 TRBD1 CASSQGGQGSEKLFF TGTGCCAGCAGCCAAGGGGGACAGGGGTCTGAAAAACTGTTTTTT
- TRBJ2-7 TRBV7-9 - CASSLFDEQYF TGTGCCAGCAGCTTATTCGACGAGCAGTACTTC
few TRBJ2-1 TRBV29-1 - CRAARTYEQFF TGCCGAGCCGCTCGGACGTATGAGCAGTTCTTC
- TRBJ2-4 TRBV27 - CASSPLLALAKNIQYF TGTGCCAGCAGTCCCCTCCTGGCTTTAGCCAAAAACATTCAGTACTTC
- TRBJ2-3 TRBV19 - CASSPGINTQYF TGTGCCAGTAGTCCAGGAATAAATACGCAGTATTTT